These T cell receptor beta chains were read from a single sample in a study of human T cells and chemical hapten exposure. One entry per CDR3 protein results from TCRdb running MiXCR on the RACE reads. Of fewer than 90,000 distinct CDR3 sequences in the sample, less than 8.5% were seen once. The sample consisted of whole blood, taken in connection with sensitization to the hapten diphenylcyclopropenone (DPC). The receptors here all came from a woman aged 25 to 39 with alopecia areata. Some clones in this sample may be carry-over from other donors' samples. Each CDR3 is given with its conserved first and last residue. A D gene is named only where the DNA matches it firmly. Clone sizes are given selectively: once, few, many, or a class where the clone is expanded.

d_call,j_call,v_call,clone_size,cdr3_nt,cdr3_aa
TRBD1,TRBJ2-3,TRBV5-1,many,TGCGCCAGCAGCCAAAAGGACAGGGGCGTCGGTACGCAGTATTTT,CASSQKDRGVGTQYF
TRBD1,TRBJ1-4,TRBV6-6,many,TGTGCCAGCAGTGGGTCAGACAGGGGTAATGAAAAACTGTTTTTT,CASSGSDRGNEKLFF
TRBD1,TRBJ1-1,TRBV3-1,many,TGTGCCAGCAGCCACGAGGGACAGGGGACCGCTGAAGCTTTCTTT,CASSHEGQGTAEAFF
-,TRBJ2-3,TRBV2,many,TGTGCCAGCAGTCGGAGCACCTCTAGCACAGATACGCAGTATTTT,CASSRSTSSTDTQYF
-,TRBJ2-5,TRBV7-8,-,TGTGCCAGCAGCCAGAAAGAGACCCAGTACTTC,CASSQKETQYF
TRBD1,TRBJ1-4,TRBV5-1,few,TGCGCCAGCAGCCCCAGGACAGGGGGGGAGGAAAAACTGTTTTTT,CASSPRTGGEEKLFF
-,TRBJ1-1,TRBV29-1,many,TGCAGCGCTAAATTGAGCACTGAAGCTTTCTTT,CSAKLSTEAFF
-,TRBJ2-3,TRBV11-2,many,TGTGCCAGCAGCTTAGGGGGGGCCGGGTATACGCAGTATTTT,CASSLGGAGYTQYF
-,TRBJ1-3,TRBV12-3/TRBV12-4,-,TGTGCCAGCAGTTTAGTGAACCGGGCTCGAAACACCATATATTTT,CASSLVNRARNTIYF
-,TRBJ1-6,TRBV2,many,TGTGCCAGCAGTGAAGAGGCTACTCCCAACTTGGGTTCACCCCTCCACTTT,CASSEEATPNLGSPLHF
-,TRBJ2-3,TRBV20-1,-,TGCAGTGCTGCCAGGGACCCAGATACGCAGTATTTT,CSAARDPDTQYF
-,TRBJ1-4,TRBV28,many,TGTGCCAGCAGTTTCGTGAGGGGAAAACTGTTTTTT,CASSFVRGKLFF
TRBD2,TRBJ2-3,TRBV27,many,TGTGCCAGCAGTCAAGCACTAGCGGGGGGCACAGATACGCAGTATTTT,CASSQALAGGTDTQYF
TRBD2,TRBJ2-2,TRBV9,few,TGTGCCAGCAGCGAAGCGGGGCGTACCGGGGAGCTGTTTTTT,CASSEAGRTGELFF
-,TRBJ1-6,TRBV5-5,few,TGTGCCAGCAGCTTCAGTACCGGGGGGAATTCACCCCTCCACTTT,CASSFSTGGNSPLHF
-,TRBJ1-1,TRBV10-2,many,TGCGCCAGCACTGACAGCCTGAACACTGAAGCTTTCTTT,CASTDSLNTEAFF
-,TRBJ1-1,TRBV6-6,-,TGTGCCAGCACCCAAATTGGGACCCTCACTGAAGCTTTCTTT,CASTQIGTLTEAFF
-,TRBJ2-7,TRBV5-6,many,TGTGCCAGCAGCTTGGATTACGAGCAGTACTTC,CASSLDYEQYF
TRBD1,TRBJ2-2,TRBV7-7,many,TGTGCCAGCAGCTCCCGGACAGGAACGGGTAGATCGGACACCGGGGAGCTGTTTTTT,CASSSRTGTGRSDTGELFF
TRBD1,TRBJ1-2,TRBV4-2,-,TGTGCCAGCAGCCAGGGACAGGGGCCAAACTATGGCTACACCTTC,CASSQGQGPNYGYTF
-,TRBJ2-5,TRBV18,-,TGTGCCAGCTCGATCAACCAAGAGACCCAGTACTTC,CASSINQETQYF
TRBD1,TRBJ1-1,TRBV19,few,TGTGCCAGTAGTAAGTTGGGGACAGAGAACACTGAAGCTTTCTTT,CASSKLGTENTEAFF
-,TRBJ1-1,TRBV12-3/TRBV12-4,-,TGTGCCAGCAGTTTTCGGACGAACCCCAGGACCAACACTGAAGCTTTCTTT,CASSFRTNPRTNTEAFF
-,TRBJ2-3,TRBV12-3/TRBV12-4,-,TGTGCCAGCACCACCGGCCGCCTACGAAGGCAGTATTTT,CASTTGRLRRQYF
TRBD1,TRBJ1-6,TRBV7-2,-,TGTGCCAGCAGCCGTTTGGGACAGGGTAGCTCACCCCTCCACTTT,CASSRLGQGSSPLHF
-,TRBJ2-3,TRBV29-1,-,TGCAGCGTCGACCGAACGGGGTTCACTAGCACAGATACGCAGTATTTT,CSVDRTGFTSTDTQYF
TRBD1,TRBJ2-7,TRBV7-2,many,TGTGCCAGCAGCTTATACCCGTCCAGGGGACAGGGGCCCATAAAGTACTACGAGCAGTACTTC,CASSLYPSRGQGPIKYYEQYF
TRBD1,TRBJ2-3,TRBV28,few,TGTGCCAGCAAGACCCAGGGGGCAGACACAGATACGCAGTATTTT,CASKTQGADTDTQYF
TRBD1,TRBJ1-4,TRBV2,-,TGTGCCAGCACCCTAAAAGGTTGGGGACAGGGAAGTGAAAAACTGTTTTTT,CASTLKGWGQGSEKLFF
TRBD1,TRBJ1-5,TRBV20-1,many,TGCAGTGCTAGAGATCCCACCACAGGGGACAATCAGCCCCAGCATTTT,CSARDPTTGDNQPQHF
-,TRBJ2-1,TRBV11-2,many,TGTGCCAGCAGCTTAGCAGGGCAGGGGACGGTAGGGCAGTTCTTC,CASSLAGQGTVGQFF
-,TRBJ1-6,TRBV12-3/TRBV12-4,-,TGTGCCAGCAGTTTAAGTACCGGCTCACCCCTCCACTTT,CASSLSTGSPLHF
-,TRBJ1-4,TRBV6-5,few,TGTGCCAGCAGTTACTCGAATACACGGACCCTAAAACTGTTTTTT,CASSYSNTRTLKLFF
-,TRBJ1-6,TRBV25-1,many,TGTGCCAGCAGTGAACGGCAGGGAGGAGATAATTCACCCCTCCACTTT,CASSERQGGDNSPLHF
TRBD2,TRBJ2-1,TRBV5-1,many,TGCGCCAGCAGCCCGTGGACTAGCGGGGGGGCCTACAATGAGCAGTTCTTC,CASSPWTSGGAYNEQFF
-,TRBJ2-1,TRBV3-1,many,TGTGCCAGCAGCCAAGTAGCGAACTACAATGAGCAGTTCTTC,CASSQVANYNEQFF
TRBD1,TRBJ1-1,TRBV12-3/TRBV12-4,many,TGTGCCAGCAGGAGGGGACAGGTGAACACTGAAGCTTTCTTT,CASRRGQVNTEAFF
-,TRBJ2-6,TRBV19,-,TGTGCCAGTTCCCCCGGGGCGGGGGCCTCTGGGGCCAACGTCCTGACTTTC,CASSPGAGASGANVLTF
-,TRBJ2-1,TRBV6-5,few,TGTGCCAGCAGGGGGGGGGGGGCTTCCACCTACAATGAGCAGTTCTTC,CASRGGGASTYNEQFF
TRBD1,TRBJ1-1,TRBV29-1,-,TGCAGCGTGTCGACAGGGACGCACACTGAAGCTTTCTTT,CSVSTGTHTEAFF
-,TRBJ1-1,TRBV5-1,many,TGCGCCAGCAGCTTGGCGGGGGGCCCCGAGGGAGCTGAAGCTTTCTTT,CASSLAGGPEGAEAFF
-,TRBJ2-1,TRBV27,many,TGTGCCAGCAGTTCAGCCCCTTGGGGTAACAATGAGCAGTTCTTC,CASSSAPWGNNEQFF
-,TRBJ2-3,TRBV6-4,many,TGTGCCAGCAGTGTCCAGAGCACAGATACGCAGTATTTT,CASSVQSTDTQYF
-,TRBJ1-5,TRBV3-1,many,TGTGCCAGCAGCCAAGGCAGGGCTCAGCCCCAGCATTTT,CASSQGRAQPQHF
-,TRBJ1-2,TRBV4-2,-,TGTGCCAGCAGCCAAACGACCGCAGGGGCCGGCGATGGCTACACCTTC,CASSQTTAGAGDGYTF
-,TRBJ2-7,TRBV6-5,-,TGTGCCAGCGGGTGGGGGTACGAGCAGTACTTC,CASGWGYEQYF
-,TRBJ2-3,TRBV20-1,many,TGCAACGCCGCTAGCGTTCGCACAGATACGCAGTATTTT,CNAASVRTDTQYF
-,TRBJ1-1,TRBV7-9,many,TGTGCCAGCAGCTTAGTCAGGAAAGGGGTTGAAGCTTTCTTT,CASSLVRKGVEAFF
TRBD2,TRBJ2-3,TRBV29-1,few,TGCAGCGTTGCGCGGGGGGGTACAGATACGCAGTATTTT,CSVARGGTDTQYF
-,TRBJ2-3,TRBV7-2,-,TGTGCCAGCAGCTTAGTAATGGGCGGGGCCCCCACAGATACGCAGTATTTT,CASSLVMGGAPTDTQYF
TRBD1,TRBJ1-5,TRBV20-1,few,TGCAGTGCTACACCCGGACAGGGGTCCACTCAGCCCCAGCATTTT,CSATPGQGSTQPQHF
TRBD1,TRBJ2-1,TRBV10-3,few,TGTGCCGCTAACCAGGGACAGAAAGAGCAGTTCTTC,CAANQGQKEQFF
-,TRBJ1-2,TRBV29-1,many,TGCAGCGTTGAGTTCGGGGGCAGGCCCTATGGCTACACCTTC,CSVEFGGRPYGYTF
TRBD2,TRBJ2-1,TRBV3-1,many,TGTGCCAGCAGCGCTAGCGGGGGGCTCTACAATGAGCAGTTCTTC,CASSASGGLYNEQFF
TRBD1,TRBJ2-3,TRBV11-2,many,TGTGCCAGCAGGTCAGGGGGCGCAGATACGCAGTATTTT,CASRSGGADTQYF
-,TRBJ1-4,TRBV5-1,many,TGCGCCAGCAGCTTGTCCAGCCAGTCAACTAATGAAAAACTGTTTTTT,CASSLSSQSTNEKLFF
TRBD1,TRBJ2-7,TRBV6-2/TRBV6-3,few,TGTGCCAGCAGTTCAACAGGGGGCCTTAGCTCCTACGAGCAGTACTTC,CASSSTGGLSSYEQYF
-,TRBJ2-2,TRBV7-2,-,TGTGCCAGCAGACCAGGGAGTCCGAACACCGGGGAGCTGTTTTTT,CASRPGSPNTGELFF
-,TRBJ2-5,TRBV7-2,few,TGTGCCAGCAGCTTAGTATACGGGTACCAAGAGACCCAGTACTTC,CASSLVYGYQETQYF
TRBD1,TRBJ1-2,TRBV30,-,TGTGCCTGGAGTCCTCGGAGGGGGCTCTATGGCTACACCTTC,CAWSPRRGLYGYTF